What follows are 13 T cell receptor beta chains derived from one specimen sequenced in a study of blood T cell repertoires in COVID-19. Clones were sequenced by immunoSEQ multiplex PCR, and TCRdb holds only the in-frame ones, with some missing. The table includes 200,000 to 250,000 clones, around 89% detected once. Sequenced input: peripheral blood. The source of these receptors is a woman aged 40 to 50 with acute or convalescent COVID-19.

The CDR3 loop reads CASSRLQSQPQHF. The DNA for the CDR3 is TGTGCCAGCAGCCGACTGCAGAGCCAGCCCCAGCATTTT. The genes are TRBV5-6 and TRBJ1-5; D unclear. Germline V lookup: CDR1 SGHDT, CDR2 YYEEEE. The CDR3 contains 13 residues. Trimming took off 4 bases at V and 7 bases at J, with 12 bases between the two ends. Looking up the rest from reference TRBV5-6 and TRBJ1-5 gives the full variable domain: DAGVTQSPTHLIKTRGQQVTLRCSPKSGHDTVSWYQQALGQGPQFIFQYYEEEERQRGNFPDRFSGHQFPNYSSELNVNALLLGDSALYLCASSRLQSQPQHFGDGTRLSIL.

This chain joins TRBV18 and TRBJ1-2; the match to TRBD1 covers 9 bases. Germline loops: CDR1 KGHSH, CDR2 LQKENI. The V and J ends lost 6 bases and 0 bases, in that order; junction bases with no gene match: 8. CDR3 length: 16 residues. CDR3 residues: CASSNTGGSPNYGYTF. The DNA for the CDR3 is TGTGCCAGCTCCAATACAGGGGGCAGTCCTAACTATGGCTACACCTTC.

This clone has only one observation. This chain uses TRBV27 with TRBJ1-5; 7 positions match TRBD1. Looked up from germline, CDR1 is MNHEY and CDR2 is SMNVEV (reference sequence). The CDR3 is 14 amino acids. V shed 7 bases and J 1 base; nucleotides not matched to a gene: 4. CDR3 residues: CASTTTGSNQPQHF. CDR3 coding DNA: TGTGCCAGCACCACGACAGGGAGCAATCAGCCCCAGCATTTT.

V and J are TRBV5-4 and TRBJ2-3; tentative D call: TRBD1 (6 bases). V was trimmed by 2 bases and J by 2 bases, leaving 9 bases between them. The length of the CDR3 is 14 residues. Germline values: CDR1 SGHNT, CDR2 YYREEE (reference sequence). The CDR3 region has the DNA TGTGCCAGCAGCTTAGGACAGACCACAGATACGCAGTATTTT. Translation: CASSLGQTTDTQYF. Full variable domain (missing parts from reference TRBV5-4 and TRBJ2-3): ETGVTQSPTHLIKTRGQQVTLRCSSQSGHNTVSWYQQALGQGPQFIFQYYREEENGRGNFPPRFSGLQFPNYSSELNVNALELDDSALYLCASSLGQTTDTQYFGPGTRLTVL.

The rearrangement uses TRBV10-3 and TRBJ2-2; TRBD2 is a possible D gene (5 bases). The length of the CDR3 is 17 residues. Germline V gives CDR1 ENHRY, CDR2 SYGVKD. Deletions cut 2 bases from V and 3 bases from J, with 16 bases between. CDR3 sequence (DNA): TGTGCCATCAGTGAGGGCGACCCCGGGATACACACCGGGGAGCTGTTTTTT. This encodes CAISEGDPGIHTGELFF.

V and J are TRBV19 and TRBJ2-3; D ambiguous. The V end lost 1 base, the J end lost 1 base, and 6 bases lay between the germline ends. Germline lookup yields CDR1 LNHDA and CDR2 SQIVND (reference sequence). The CDR3 is 14 amino acids. The CDR3 loop is CASSIGSGTDTQYF. CDR3 in DNA: TGTGCCAGTAGTATAGGAAGCGGCACAGATACGCAGTATTTT. The whole variable domain, remainder taken from reference TRBV19 and TRBJ2-3, is DGGITQSPKYLFRKEGQNVTLSCEQNLNHDAMYWYRQDPGQGLRLIYYSQIVNDFQKGDIAEGYSVSREKKESFPLTVTSAQKNPTAFYLCASSIGSGTDTQYFGPGTRLTVL.

The V gene is TRBV11-2, the J gene TRBJ1-2, with D perhaps matching TRBD1 (5 bases). The CDR3 is 14 residues long. From germline, CDR1 is SGHAT and CDR2 FQNNGV. Trimming stripped 2 bases from V and 8 bases from J, with 15 bases between. The DNA for the CDR3 is TGTGCCAGCAGCTTAAGTCAATCAGGGCTAGGCTACACCTTC. This translates into CASSLSQSGLGYTF.

The CDR3: CASSLVDRENTEAFF. The CDR3 nucleotides are TGTGCCAGCAGCTTAGTCGACAGGGAGAACACTGAAGCTTTCTTT. This rearrangement joins TRBV7-9 to TRBJ1-1, with 7 bases fitting TRBD1. This CDR3 contains 15 residues. V dropped 1 base and J dropped 1; count of bases not matched to a gene: 3. Per the germline V gene, CDR1 is SEHNR and CDR2 is FQNEAQ (reference sequence).

The chain couples TRBV12-3 or TRBV12-4 to TRBJ1-6, with unresolved D. The V end was cut by 2 bases, the J end by 8 bases, with 7 bases between. There are 13 residues in the CDR3. CDR3 region: CASSLRQDSPLHF. CDR3 coding DNA: TGTGCCAGCAGTTTAAGGCAGGATTCACCCCTCCACTTT.

The chain links TRBV4-2 to TRBJ2-1; the D gene is possibly TRBD1 (6 bases). The CDR3 loop spans 15 amino acids. The V end lost 2 bases, the J end lost 6 bases, and 14 bases lay between the germline ends. Germline V gives CDR1 LGHNA, CDR2 YNFKEQ. The chain's CDR3 is CASSQHGDIGNEQFF. For the CDR3, the DNA is TGTGCCAGCAGCCAACATGGGGACATCGGCAATGAGCAGTTCTTC.

This rearrangement joins TRBV5-6 to TRBJ2-3; D gene uncertain. The germline V gene encodes CDR1 SGHDT and CDR2 YYEEEE. The V gene lost 0 bases and the J gene lost 1 base, with 6 bases spanning the gap. The CDR3 spans 14 residues. The DNA of the CDR3 is TGTGCCAGCAGCTTGGTGGCAGGCACAGATACGCAGTATTTT. Translating gives CASSLVAGTDTQYF.

The chain couples TRBV16 to TRBJ1-6; D remains ambiguous. Trimming shortened V by 1 base and J by 9 bases, and 16 bases separated the two germline ends. The CDR3 runs 16 residues. Germline values: CDR1 KGHSY, CDR2 FQNENV. The CDR3 DNA reads TGTGCCAGCAGCCAATTCGAAACACCCTTCTTTTCACCCCTCCACTTT. It codes for CASSQFETPFFSPLHF.

V usage is TRBV6-5 and J usage is TRBJ1-2; D call uncertain. V was shortened by 0 bases and J by 0 bases, with 8 bases between the two germline ends. The CDR3 sequence is 15 residues long. Germline CDR1 reads MNHEY; CDR2 reads SVGAGI. The CDR3 DNA reads TGTGCCAGCAGTTACTCGCACAGAACTAACTATGGCTACACCTTC. Amino acid sequence: CASSYSHRTNYGYTF.